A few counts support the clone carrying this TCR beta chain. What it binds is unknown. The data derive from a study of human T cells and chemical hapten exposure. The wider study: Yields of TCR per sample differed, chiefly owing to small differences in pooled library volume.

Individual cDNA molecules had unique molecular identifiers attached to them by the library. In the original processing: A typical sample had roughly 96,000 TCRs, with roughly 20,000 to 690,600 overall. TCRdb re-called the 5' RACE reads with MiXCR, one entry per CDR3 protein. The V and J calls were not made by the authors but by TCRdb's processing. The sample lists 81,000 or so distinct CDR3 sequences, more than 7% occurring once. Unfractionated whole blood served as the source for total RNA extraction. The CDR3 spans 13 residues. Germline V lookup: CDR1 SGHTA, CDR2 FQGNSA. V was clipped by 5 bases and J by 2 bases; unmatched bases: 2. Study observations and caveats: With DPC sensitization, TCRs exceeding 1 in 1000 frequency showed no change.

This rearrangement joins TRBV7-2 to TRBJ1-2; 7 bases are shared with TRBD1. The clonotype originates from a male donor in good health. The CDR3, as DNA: TGTGCCAGCAGCGCACAGGGGAACTATGGCTACACCTTC. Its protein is CASSAQGNYGYTF. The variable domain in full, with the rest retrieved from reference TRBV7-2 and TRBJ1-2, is GAGVSQSPSNKVTEKGKDVELRCDPISGHTALYWYRQSLGQGLEFLIYFQGNSAPDKSGLPSDRFSAERTGGSVSTLTIQRTQQEDSAVYLCASSAQGNYGYTFGSGTRLTVV.